This TCR beta chain was retrieved from a study of radiation and T cells in renal cell carcinoma (dated by TCRdb to about 2020). Notes on the research overall: Samples were obtained from a clinical trial, in which 15 Gy stereotactic body radiation therapy was delivered to primary renal cell carcinomas and nephrectomy was performed 4 weeks later. TCR beta sequencing covered approximately 50 samples in total, comprising around 26 tumors and about 27 peripheral blood samples. A total of roughly 3,900,000 unique CDR3 nucleotide sequences, encoding some 2,700,000 unique CDR3 amino acid sequences, were found across all 55 or so samples.

Following the manufacturer's recommendations, the immunoSEQ kit was used to generate TCR beta libraries from genomic DNA. For library preparation, a first multiplex PCR was performed with proprietary primers, followed by a second PCR in which unique barcodes were added, and bead cleanups were performed after each round. Each sample batch included a kit-provided positive control reaction and a negative control reaction. The final libraries were assessed on an Agilent 4200 TapeStation D1000 ScreenTape, pooled by volume, and quantified by qPCR. Sequencing was performed on an Illumina NextSeq500 with a MidOutput 150-cycle cartridge, and 156 Read1 and 15 Index1 cycles were run with kit custom primers. The pooled library was loaded at around 0.93 pM with roughly 19% PhiX control spiked in. The authors processed their data as follows. The vendor-processed data were analyzed in R, and a clonotype was defined as all T cells that share the same CDR3 nucleotide sequence. In the clone abundance analyses, frequencies were normalized to the 10,000 most abundant clones in each sample. Public T cell clones, which averaged fewer than five per sample, were removed prior to analysis. Tumor-enriched and baseline blood-enriched clonotypes were defined by at least a 32-fold difference in abundance between compartments. Clonotypes expanded or contracted between blood time points were identified with a beta-binomial differential abundance model. The Baroni-Urbani and Buser coefficient was used to measure tumor-blood repertoire similarity, and groups were compared with two-tailed Wilcoxon tests in R. TCRdb retrieved this table from immuneACCESS and kept in-frame rearrangements only. Not all clones are present; in checked studies, unresolved V genes account for under half, and no reason is known for the remainder. V and J calls and clone size come straight from that table; D and trimming were deduced from the DNA. Recorded for this sample are more than 95,000 clones; roughly four fifths of them occurred a single time. Clones ranked in the top ten supply 5.8% of the sample.

Trimming takes 1 base from V and 2 bases from J, and the germline ends sit 6 bases apart. CDR1 is given as GTSNPN and CDR2 as SVGIG, both from the germline V gene (reference sequence). Including cysteine and phenylalanine, the CDR3 has 12 amino acids. CDR3 DNA only is kept here, 36 bases in frame from base 1. The time point tag for this specimen amounts to: blood 2 weeks post-SBRT. The intended sense of this specimen's treatment or condition label: 15 Gy SBRT to primary tumor, nephrectomy 4 weeks later. Serial peripheral blood from radiation-treated patients was sampled at baseline, 2 weeks and 4 weeks after SBRT to track tumor-enriched clonotypes. Every patient had renal cell carcinoma of clear cell pathology. Genomic DNA for TCR sequencing was prepared using the QIAamp DNA Blood Mini Kit (Qiagen). The analyses included only samples that passed all quality control checks. For this clone: Its antigen is currently not known. No qualities accompany the bases; no much larger clone lies one base away.

General findings and caveats noted by the study authors: Because pretreatment tumor biopsies were not available, the study could not determine whether clonotypes were already present within the tumor at baseline. Top tumor clonotypes rose in blood from baseline to 2 weeks post-radiation, then contracted by 4 weeks, suggesting transient expansion of tumor-resident clones. Because the trial had a single-armed design, the trial could not examine how radiation dose or scheduling affected the TCR repertoire. Changes in the blood repertoire were not tracked past 4 weeks after treatment.

The clonotype originates from a man aged 50-60 years with renal cell carcinoma. This chain joins TRBV30 to TRBJ2-7; no D segment can be confidently identified. Source: blood, taken from a patient whose treatment included radiotherapy and nephrectomy. The sequence in DNA is TGTGCCTGGAGTGGAACAACCTACGAGCAGTACTTC. Its product reads: CAWSGTTYEQYF.